This passage covers 20 T cell receptor beta chains from one sample sequenced in a study of early T cells in non-severe SARS-CoV-2 infection. From the 5' RACE reads, TCRdb called clonotypes with MiXCR, one entry per CDR3 protein. The data show roughly 100,000 distinct CDR3 sequences, 13% seen once. Sequencing used whole blood. The receptors shown here come from an adult who was a healthcare worker with PCR-confirmed SARS-CoV-2 infection or an uninfected control (not recorded which).

The V gene is TRBV12-3 or TRBV12-4, the J gene TRBJ2-7, with TRBD1 as a possible D gene (7 bases). CDR3 length equals 17 residues. Trimming removed 1 base from V and 0 bases from J, with 16 bases in between. Here the CDR3 reads CASSLGTGGPNSYEQYF. The CDR3 DNA reads TGTGCCAGCAGTTTAGGGACAGGAGGGCCCAACTCCTACGAGCAGTACTTC.

This clonotype was seen just once. The CDR3 bases are TGTGCCAGCATTCCCCGGGACACTACTCGAAGGGGGGAGCTGTTTTTT. Amino acid sequence: CASIPRDTTRRGELFF. The chain employs TRBV28 and TRBJ2-2; D possibly corresponds to TRBD1 (6 bases). Trimming stripped 7 bases from V and 8 bases from J, with 23 bases between. Germline CDR1 is MDHEN and CDR2 is SYDVKM. The length of the CDR3 is 16 residues. The full variable domain, completed using reference TRBV28 and TRBJ2-2, is DVKVTQSSRYLVKRTGEKVFLECVQDMDHENMFWYRQDPGLGLRLIYFSYDVKMKEKGDIPEGYSVSREKKERFSLILESASTNQTSMYLCASIPRDTTRRGELFFGEGSRLTVL.

The table lists this clonotype with many counts. Here the CDR3 reads CASSSLTGSSGANVLTF. The CDR3 DNA reads as TGTGCCAGCAGTTCCCTGACAGGAAGCTCTGGGGCCAACGTCCTGACTTTC. This sequence joins TRBV6-5 and TRBJ2-6, with a tentative D call TRBD1 (6 bases). Deletions cut 4 bases from V and 0 bases from J, with 13 bases between. Germline-derived CDR1 and CDR2 are MNHEY and SVGAGI. This CDR3 has 17 amino acids.

This clonotype appeared a few times. The V gene is TRBV5-4, the J gene TRBJ2-5; TRBD2 aligns across 7 bases. CDR3 length: 16 amino acids. Trimming removed 3 bases from V and 4 bases from J; junction bases left unmatched: 12. Germline V CDR1 and CDR2: SGHNT, YYREEE (reference sequence). CDR3 in amino acids: CASSSSAGRGGETQYF. The DNA of the CDR3 is TGTGCCAGCAGCTCTTCAGCGGGACGGGGAGGAGAGACCCAGTACTTC.

This clonotype was counted a few times. The chain couples TRBV6-5 to TRBJ1-1; D uncertain. The germline CDR1 and CDR2 sequences are MNHEY and SVGAGI. The CDR3 runs to 14 residues. The V end lost 6 bases, the J end lost 0 bases, and 11 bases lay between the germline ends. The DNA for the CDR3 is TGTGCCAGCAGGGGAAATCATTTGAACACTGAAGCTTTCTTT. This codes for CASRGNHLNTEAFF.

This clonotype was counted many times. The gene calls are TRBV7-8 and TRBJ2-5, with D perhaps assigned TRBD1 or TRBD2 (5 bases each). Germline V gene data show CDR1 as SGHVS and CDR2 as FQNEAQ. Trimming took 5 bases from V and 4 from J, leaving 8 bases between them. This CDR3 is 12 amino acids long. CDR3 sequence (DNA): TGTGCCAGCAGCACCGGGACAGAGACCCAGTACTTC. It encodes CASSTGTETQYF.

This clonotype has just a few counts. The chain uses TRBV6-6 and TRBJ2-7; D assignment may be TRBD1 or TRBD2 (6 bases each). CDR1 is MNHNY and CDR2 is SVGAGI in the germline V gene (reference sequence). V was cut by 8 bases and J by 4 bases, with 18 bases left in between. The CDR3 runs to 14 residues. The CDR3 region is CASLATRGVYEQYF. The CDR3 nucleotides read TGTGCCAGCCTGGCGACTAGGGGGGTTTACGAGCAGTACTTC.

At least ten counts were recorded for this clonotype. The V and J genes are TRBV28 and TRBJ2-1; D unresolved. Trimming removed 9 bases at V and 0 bases at J, with 15 bases between. The CDR3 length is 15 residues. The germline V gene encodes CDR1 MDHEN and CDR2 SYDVKM. The CDR3: CASREYRSSYNEQFF. The CDR3 region has the DNA TGTGCCAGTAGGGAATATCGGAGCTCCTACAATGAGCAGTTCTTC.

The chain employs TRBV28 and TRBJ1-5; a possible D gene is TRBD1 (5 bases). CDR3 length: 13 amino acids. V dropped 7 bases and J dropped 7 bases, with 14 bases sitting between them. The germline gives CDR1 MDHEN, CDR2 SYDVKM. CDR3 sequence (DNA): TGTGCCAGCAATTGGGGGAACAGGCAGCCCCAGCATTTT. Its protein is CASNWGNRQPQHF.

Judged by abundance, this clonotype is medium-sized. The chain uses TRBV11-2 and TRBJ2-7; 7 bases match TRBD2. Germline CDR1 reads SGHAT; CDR2 reads FQNNGV. The CDR3 sequence is 15 residues long. V was pared by 5 bases and J by 1 base, with 8 bases of the junction left unmatched. Here the CDR3 DNA reads TGTGCCAGCAGCGTCCACCTAGCGGCGTCCTACGAGCAGTACTTC. Translating gives CASSVHLAASYEQYF.

The table lists this clonotype with a few counts. This chain links TRBV28 with TRBJ2-5; 7 bases fit TRBD2. Germline assignment: CDR1 MDHEN and CDR2 SYDVKM. V shed 1 base, J shed 2 bases, and the junction held 7 bases outside the gene matches. The CDR3 runs 16 residues. CDR3 amino acids: CASSLFGGSGQETQYF. CDR3 DNA sequence: TGTGCCAGCAGTTTATTCGGCGGGAGTGGGCAAGAGACCCAGTACTTC. The full variable domain, its missing parts supplied by reference TRBV28 and TRBJ2-5, is DVKVTQSSRYLVKRTGEKVFLECVQDMDHENMFWYRQDPGLGLRLIYFSYDVKMKEKGDIPEGYSVSREKKERFSLILESASTNQTSMYLCASSLFGGSGQETQYFGPGTRLLVL.

The table lists this clonotype with a few counts. The chain links TRBV2 to TRBJ2-1, with D perhaps TRBD1 (6 bases). This CDR3 is built from 13 residues. Germline lookup yields CDR1 SNHLY and CDR2 FYNNEI. The ends were cut back, 6 bases at V and 4 bases at J, with 10 bases in the middle. The CDR3 loop is CASSEDRYNEQFF. The CDR3 nucleotides are TGTGCCAGCAGCGAGGACAGATACAATGAGCAGTTCTTC. Combining the CDR3 with reference TRBV2 and TRBJ2-1 gives the whole variable domain EPEVTQTPSHQVTQMGQEVILRCVPISNHLYFYWYRQILGQKVEFLVSFYNNEISEKSEIFDDQFSVERPDGSNFTLKIRSTKLEDSAMYFCASSEDRYNEQFFGPGTRLTVL.

V usage is TRBV12-3 or TRBV12-4 and J usage is TRBJ2-7, with TRBD1 matching over 9 bases. J lost 2 bases, V lost 1 base, and 9 bases had no gene match. This CDR3 is built from 17 residues. The CDR3 region has the DNA TGTGCCAGCAGTTTAGGAGCTGGGACAGGGTTTACCTACGAGCAGTACTTC. It is translated as CASSLGAGTGFTYEQYF.

This clonotype was seen ten or more times. The chain couples TRBV28 to TRBJ1-6, with TRBD1 matching 8 bases. Germline V gene sequence: CDR1 MDHEN, CDR2 SYDVKM. The CDR3 runs 14 residues. V dropped 5 bases and J dropped 9; count of bases not matched to a gene: 6. The CDR3 region is CASSAGQVVSPLHF. The CDR3 bases are TGTGCCAGCAGTGCGGGACAGGTGGTTTCACCCCTCCACTTT.

In this sample, this clonotype turned up a few times. The chain recombines TRBV21-1 with TRBJ2-7; the listed D gene, TRBD2, was not tested against the DNA. TRBV21-1 is a pseudogene. This CDR3 region has 14 residues. CDR3 nucleotide sequence: TGTGCCAGCAGCCAAAAGACTAGCGGGAACGAGCAGTACTTC. Its protein is CASSQKTSGNEQYF.

The chain is built from TRBV18 and TRBJ1-4; unclear D gene. The length of the CDR3 is 14 residues. Germline assignment: CDR1 KGHSH and CDR2 LQKENI. Trimming took off 0 bases at V and 8 bases at J, with 10 bases between the two ends. The CDR3 loop is CASSPPMAAEKLFF. DNA of the CDR3: TGTGCCAGCTCACCACCGATGGCTGCCGAAAAACTGTTTTTT.

This clonotype showed up just a few times. The genes are TRBV20-1 and TRBJ2-2; a possible D gene is TRBD2 (6 bases). The CDR3 covers 14 residues. The V gene's germline CDR1 is DFQATT and CDR2 SNEGSKA (reference sequence). V dropped 3 bases and J dropped 5 bases, with 13 bases sitting between them. The CDR3 region has the DNA TGCAGTGCTAGGTTGACTAGTAAAACCGGGGAGCTGTTTTTT. This gives the protein CSARLTSKTGELFF.

This chain uses TRBV5-1 with TRBJ2-3; a weak D match, TRBD1 (6 bases). Germline V lookup: CDR1 SGHRS, CDR2 YFSETQ. The CDR3 totals 13 residues. The ends were cut back, 5 bases at V and 6 bases at J, with 13 bases in the middle. The CDR3 loop reads CASSSQGFDTQYF. In nucleotides, the CDR3 is TGCGCCAGCAGTTCACAGGGTTTCGATACGCAGTATTTT.

The sample holds a few counts of this clonotype. The chain couples TRBV25-1 to TRBJ2-3; D tentatively fits TRBD1 or TRBD2 (5 bases each). With 0 bases removed from V and 5 bases from J, the gap between germline ends came to 12 bases. CDR3 length: 15 amino acids. Germline V gives CDR1 MGHDK, CDR2 SYGVNS. The DNA for the CDR3 is TGTGCCAGCAGTGAATACTACGGGGACGGAGATACGCAGTATTTT. Protein product: CASSEYYGDGDTQYF.

This clonotype was detected ten times or more. The chain joins TRBV20-1 to TRBJ1-5, with unresolved D. CDR1 DFQATT and CDR2 SNEGSKA come from the germline V gene (reference sequence). The CDR3 extends over 12 amino acids. V was cut by 1 base and J by 0 bases, with 1 base left in between. Here the CDR3 reads CSARASNQPQHF. The DNA for the CDR3 is TGCAGTGCTAGAGCTAGCAATCAGCCCCAGCATTTT.